These T cell receptor beta chains were read from a single sample in a study of blood T cell repertoires in COVID-19. The method was immunoSEQ multiplex PCR; TCRdb's version includes in-frame clones alone and lacks a portion of them. The profile shows approximately 350,000 clones, around 90% of them singletons. Sequencing was performed on peripheral blood. Receptor source: a woman aged 25-40 years with COVID-19, enrolled during active disease. Each CDR3 is given with its conserved first and last residue. The order of the fields is J gene, D gene, clone size, V gene, CDR3 protein, CDR3 DNA. A D gene is named only where the DNA matches it firmly. Clone size is given for some rows only: seen once, a few or many times, or a class if the clone is expanded.

TRBJ1-1 | TRBD1 | . | TRBV28 | CASSIPGTGGIRTEAFF | TGTGCCAGCAGTATCCCCGGGACAGGGGGAATTCGGACTGAAGCTTTCTTT
TRBJ2-1 | TRBD1 | . | TRBV19 | CASSLGTGGPGEQFF | TGTGCCAGTAGCCTCGGGACAGGGGGGCCTGGTGAGCAGTTCTTC
TRBJ2-7 | TRBD1 | . | TRBV7-9 | CASSSTTGAREQYF | TGTGCCAGCAGCAGCACCACAGGGGCTAGGGAGCAGTACTTC
TRBJ2-5 | . | once | TRBV10-1 | CASSEGTAKETQYF | TGCGCCAGCAGTGAGGGGACTGCCAAAGAGACCCAGTACTTC
TRBJ1-6 | TRBD1 | . | TRBV18 | CASSQDRDNSPLHF | TGTGCCAGCTCGCAGGACAGGGATAATTCACCCCTCCACTTT
TRBJ1-2 | . | once | TRBV7-9 | CASSLEQADYGYTF | TGTGCCAGCAGCTTAGAACAGGCGGACTATGGCTACACCTTC
TRBJ2-5 | . | . | TRBV4-1 | CASSQWRGNPQETQYF | TGCGCCAGCAGCCAGTGGAGAGGGAACCCTCAAGAGACCCAGTACTTC
TRBJ1-4 | TRBD1 | . | TRBV20-1 | CSASRDRANEKLFF | TGCAGTGCTAGTCGGGACAGGGCTAATGAAAAACTGTTTTTT
TRBJ2-2 | TRBD1 | once | TRBV5-6 | CASSTVTGGNTGELFF | TGTGCCAGCAGCACTGTAACAGGGGGCAACACCGGGGAGCTGTTTTTT
TRBJ1-6 | TRBD1 | . | TRBV7-2 | CASSLHGSTGYNSPLHF | TGTGCCAGCAGCTTACACGGCTCGACAGGGTATAATTCACCCCTCCACTTT
TRBJ1-1 | . | few | TRBV6-5 | CASRSGQYTEAFF | TGTGCCAGCAGATCCGGACAGTACACTGAAGCTTTCTTT
TRBJ2-6 | . | . | TRBV2 | CASTPYRGANVLTF | TGTGCCAGCACCCCGTACCGGGGGGCCAACGTCCTGACTTTC
TRBJ2-2 | TRBD1 | . | TRBV9 | CASSQQGALVGELFF | TGTGCCAGCAGCCAACAGGGGGCGCTGGTCGGGGAGCTGTTTTTT
TRBJ2-3 | . | . | TRBV5-6 | CASGELGQLTDTQYF | TGTGCCAGCGGGGAGTTAGGACAGCTCACAGATACGCAGTATTTT
TRBJ2-1 | . | . | TRBV30 | CAWRARSRYNEQFF | TGTGCCTGGAGGGCACGGAGCCGATACAATGAGCAGTTCTTC
TRBJ2-1 | TRBD1 | . | TRBV23-1 | CASSQGTGPQPCEGNEQFF | TGCGCCAGCAGTCAAGGGACAGGGCCACAACCCTGTGAAGGCAATGAGCAGTTCTTC
TRBJ2-1 | . | few | TRBV7-2 | CASSLGDSRAGQFF | TGTGCCAGCAGCTTGGGGGACTCTCGGGCCGGGCAGTTCTTC
TRBJ2-7 | TRBD2 | . | TRBV10-3 | CAISEGGSGGWGEQYF | TGTGCCATCAGTGAAGGGGGTAGCGGGGGTTGGGGCGAGCAGTACTTC
TRBJ1-1 | TRBD1 | . | TRBV5-1 | CASSSRQGTGTEAFF | TGCGCCAGCAGCTCCCGACAGGGGACAGGCACTGAAGCTTTCTTT
TRBJ2-1 | TRBD2 | . | TRBV11-3 | CASSSLAGNYNEQFF | TGTGCCAGCAGCTCACTAGCGGGGAACTACAATGAGCAGTTCTTC
TRBJ2-1 | TRBD2 | . | TRBV27 | CASSPRRGGRRNEQFF | TGTGCCAGCAGTCCGAGAAGGGGCGGGAGACGGAATGAGCAGTTCTTC
TRBJ1-1 | . | . | TRBV5-1 | CASSLRGFNTEAFF | TGCGCCAGCAGCTTGAGGGGATTTAACACTGAAGCTTTCTTT
TRBJ1-1 | . | . | TRBV5-4 | CASRRTETFGQAFF | TGTGCCAGCAGACGTACAGAGACCTTTGGTCAAGCTTTCTTT
TRBJ1-1 | . | . | TRBV7-2 | CASSSPAVRKNTEAFF | TGTGCCAGCAGCTCGCCTGCCGTGAGAAAGAACACTGAAGCTTTCTTT
TRBJ2-1 | TRBD1 | . | TRBV7-9 | CASSSQLLTGSSSYNEQFF | TGTGCCAGCAGCTCCCAATTATTGACAGGGTCCAGCTCCTACAATGAGCAGTTCTTC
TRBJ2-1 | TRBD2 | . | TRBV7-9 | CARDSGLAGDNEQFF | TGTGCCAGAGACTCCGGACTAGCGGGGGATAATGAGCAGTTCTTC
TRBJ1-6 | . | . | TRBV14 | CASSQSGNYNSPLHF | TGTGCCAGCAGCCAGTCAGGGAACTATAATTCACCCCTCCACTTT
TRBJ2-1 | TRBD2 | . | TRBV6-2/TRBV6-3 | CASSYRTSGGPNNEQFF | TGTGCCAGCAGTTACCGGACTAGCGGGGGCCCCAACAATGAGCAGTTCTTC
TRBJ2-7 | TRBD1 | . | TRBV6-4 | CASSAPPGQFYEQYF | TGTGCCAGCAGTGCCCCACCGGGACAGTTCTACGAGCAGTACTTC
TRBJ1-1 | . | . | TRBV7-2 | CASSLGAGDTEAFF | TGTGCCAGCAGCTTAGGTGCAGGGGACACTGAAGCTTTCTTT
TRBJ2-2 | TRBD2 | . | TRBV5-1 | CASSLEASGANTGELFF | TGCGCCAGCAGCTTGGAGGCTAGCGGGGCGAACACCGGGGAGCTGTTTTTT
TRBJ2-5 | . | . | TRBV3-1/TRBV3-2 | CASTRRETQYF | TGTGCCAGCACCCGTCGAGAGACCCAGTACTTC
TRBJ2-1 | TRBD2 | . | TRBV6-6 | CASRGTSGGPSNEQFF | TGTGCCAGCAGAGGGACTAGCGGGGGGCCTTCCAATGAGCAGTTCTTC
TRBJ2-2 | . | . | TRBV10-3 | CAAQRGAYTGELFF | TGTGCCGCCCAACGGGGGGCTTACACCGGGGAGCTGTTTTTT
TRBJ2-5 | . | . | TRBV6-5 | CASSYFSSLVLETQYF | TGTGCCAGCAGTTACTTTTCTAGTTTGGTTTTGGAGACCCAGTACTTC
TRBJ2-3 | TRBD2 | . | TRBV18 | CASSPLLAGTDTQYF | TGTGCCAGCTCACCCTTACTAGCGGGCACAGATACGCAGTATTTT
TRBJ2-5 | . | . | TRBV19 | CASSSGGWAETQYF | TGTGCCAGTAGTAGCGGAGGTTGGGCAGAGACCCAGTACTTC
TRBJ2-1 | . | . | TRBV21-1 | CASSTRGTGPYNEQFF | TGTGCCAGCAGCACACGCGGGACAGGGCCTTACAATGAGCAGTTCTTC
TRBJ2-6 | . | . | TRBV27 | CASSPGQTGANVLTF | TGTGCCAGCAGTCCCGGACAGACTGGGGCCAACGTCCTGACTTTC